This T cell receptor (beta chain) was obtained from a study of technical replicates of blood from a few donors. TCRdb keeps only in-frame clones here, not all; method: immunoSEQ multiplex PCR. The sample consists of 59,000 or so clones, around 95% of them appearing once. Sequenced: PBMCs. These receptor sequences come from a human donor in good health. Some clones in this sample may be carry-over from other donors' samples.

This clone was counted a few times. This chain connects TRBV4-2 to TRBJ2-3, with a tentative D call TRBD2 (5 bases). The CDR3 consists of 15 residues. V gave up 1 base and J gave up 4 bases, with 12 bases separating them. The germline V gene encodes CDR1 LGHNA and CDR2 YNFKEQ. CDR3 residues: CASSQAGEPSDTQYF. CDR3 sequence (DNA): TGTGCCAGCAGCCAAGCCGGGGAACCCTCAGATACGCAGTATTTT.